This is a list of T cell receptor beta chains from one sample in a study of T cells in Graves' hyperthyroidism and ophthalmopathy. TCRdb re-called the multiplex PCR reads through MiXCR, storing one row per CDR3 protein. This sample yields under 250,000 distinct CDR3 sequences, of which more than 20% are seen a single time; roughly a third belongs to the top ten. Sample: blood. These receptor sequences come from a woman between 35 and 50 years old with Graves' ophthalmopathy. Each CDR3 is given with its conserved first and last residue. A D gene is named only where the DNA matches it firmly. Rows give clone size only sometimes, using once, few, many, or a class for an expanded clone.

V	D	size	J	DNA	CDR3
TRBV29-1	NA	many	TRBJ2-2	TGCAGCGTTGAACCTCACACCGGGGAGCTGTTTTTT	CSVEPHTGELFF
TRBV28	TRBD1	NA	TRBJ1-1	TGTGCCAGCAGACTAGGACAGGGCGGCCGTGATTTCTTT	CASRLGQGGRDFF
TRBV5-1	NA	few	TRBJ2-7	TGCGCCAGCAGCTCGGTCGCGGAGCCCTACGAGCAGTACTTC	CASSSVAEPYEQYF
TRBV28	TRBD1	many	TRBJ1-2	TGTGCCAGCAGTGGACAGGGAGGGTCTGGCTACACCTTC	CASSGQGGSGYTF
TRBV12-3/TRBV12-4	NA	NA	TRBJ2-5	TGTGCCAGCAGTTTGACGGCTAGCCTGGAGACCCAGTACTTC	CASSLTASLETQYF
TRBV2	TRBD2	NA	TRBJ2-1	TGTGCCACAGCGGGACTGGATTACAATGAGCAGTTCTTC	CATAGLDYNEQFF
TRBV6-1	NA	NA	TRBJ1-1	TGTGCCAGCAGCAAGGTCGCCGCAGGGACTGAAGCTTTCTTT	CASSKVAAGTEAFF
TRBV2	NA	few	TRBJ1-5	TGTGCCAGCAGGGAGCTAAACGGGGGGCCCCAGCATTTT	CASRELNGGPQHF
TRBV6-1	TRBD2	NA	TRBJ2-7	TGTGCCAGCATCCCCGGTGGCGGGGGGCGGAAAGAGCAGTACTTC	CASIPGGGGRKEQYF
TRBV6-5	TRBD2	once	TRBJ2-5	TGTGCCAGCAGTTACCCGCAGCGGGGCTCCTATCAAGAGACCCAGTACTTC	CASSYPQRGSYQETQYF
TRBV9	NA	many	TRBJ2-7	TGTGCCAGCAGCGTAGAGGCGGGAACCTACGAGCAGTACTTC	CASSVEAGTYEQYF
TRBV6-1	TRBD2	NA	TRBJ2-2	TGTGCCATCATGACTAGCGGGAGAAGCGGGGAGCTGTTTTTT	CAIMTSGRSGELFF
TRBV24-1	TRBD1	many	TRBJ2-2	TGTGCCACCCGAAAAACAGGGGCGACCGGGGAGCTGTTTTTT	CATRKTGATGELFF
TRBV7-9	TRBD1	NA	TRBJ1-1	TGTGCCAGCAGCCCAGGGACAGGGGGCCAGACTGAAGCTTTCTTT	CASSPGTGGQTEAFF
TRBV3-1	NA	NA	TRBJ1-2	TGTGCCAGCAGCCAGGCCGCAGGGTTTAATTATGGCTACACCTTC	CASSQAAGFNYGYTF
TRBV7-2	TRBD2	many	TRBJ2-5	TGTGCCAGCAGCTCCTTTCGAGCGGGGCAAGAGACCCAGTACTTC	CASSSFRAGQETQYF
TRBV7-3	NA	many	TRBJ2-2	TGTGCCAGCAGCCGTACAGGGTCCGGGGAGCTGTTTTTT	CASSRTGSGELFF
TRBV6-1	NA	many	TRBJ2-5	TGTGCCAGCAGTCCTAGATTGGAGACCCAGTACTTC	CASSPRLETQYF
TRBV5-6	TRBD1	many	TRBJ2-2	TGTGCCAGCAGCTTTCAAGGACAGGGTGCCGGGGAGCTGTTTTTT	CASSFQGQGAGELFF
TRBV11-2	NA	many	TRBJ2-1	TGTGCCAGCAGCCAACAGCAGGGGGGATACAATGAGCAGTTCTTC	CASSQQQGGYNEQFF
TRBV6-1	NA	NA	TRBJ1-5	TGTGCCAGCAGCAGCGGGACCTCTCAGCCCCAGCATTTT	CASSSGTSQPQHF
TRBV28	NA	NA	TRBJ1-1	TGTGCCAGCAGCTTAGAGGAATACACTGAAGCTTTCTTT	CASSLEEYTEAFF
TRBV28	TRBD2	many	TRBJ2-7	TGTGCCAGCAGTTACCTCTTGGGACTAGCCTCTTACGAGCAGTACTTC	CASSYLLGLASYEQYF
TRBV7-2	TRBD1	few	TRBJ2-7	TGTGCCAGCAGCGCGGGACAGGGGCGGTACGAGCAGTACTTC	CASSAGQGRYEQYF
TRBV27	NA	many	TRBJ2-7	TGTGCCAGCAGTTATCGGGGGATCCTCGACGAGCAGTACTTC	CASSYRGILDEQYF
TRBV2	NA	many	TRBJ2-5	TGTGCCAGCAGTGAATCTAGGGGCCCCCAAGAGACCCAGTACTTC	CASSESRGPQETQYF
TRBV6-5	NA	NA	TRBJ1-2	TGTGCCAGCAAGTTCATAGTAGCTAACTATGGCTACAACTTC	CASKFIVANYGYNF
TRBV28	TRBD1	many	TRBJ2-5	TGTGCCAGCAGTTTTCTCGGGACAGGGGTTTCAGAGACCCAGTACTTC	CASSFLGTGVSETQYF
TRBV7-2	NA	few	TRBJ1-2	TGTGCCAGCAGCCTAGGAGGAAGCTACACCTTC	CASSLGGSYTF
TRBV3-1	TRBD1	few	TRBJ1-4	TGTGCCAGCAGCCTACCCCGGACAGGGGCGGGGGAAAAACTGTTTTTT	CASSLPRTGAGEKLFF
TRBV7-6	TRBD2	many	TRBJ2-7	TGTGCCAGCAGCTTAGAGGCTAGCGGGATCTACGAGCAGTACTTC	CASSLEASGIYEQYF
TRBV6-1	TRBD2	few	TRBJ2-5	TGTGCCAGCAGTACCACTAGCGGGAGAGGCGCGGGGGAGACCCAGTACTTC	CASSTTSGRGAGETQYF
TRBV11-2	TRBD2	many	TRBJ2-5	TGTGCCAGCAGCGCCCTGACTAGCAGGCAGACCCAGTACTTC	CASSALTSRQTQYF
TRBV25-1	TRBD1	NA	TRBJ1-6	TGTGCCAGTTCGGACAGGGCCCGTTCACCCCTCCACTTT	CASSDRARSPLHF
TRBV7-3	NA	many	TRBJ1-1	TGTGCCAGCAGCCAGACCGGGGGGAATGCTGAAGCTTTCTTT	CASSQTGGNAEAFF
TRBV27	NA	many	TRBJ1-2	TGTGCCAGCAGCCTAAAGGGGATAGCTAACTATGGCTACACCTTC	CASSLKGIANYGYTF
TRBV6-4	NA	many	TRBJ1-3	TGTGCCAGCATCCTTAATGCCCCTAGTGGGGCCTCTGGAAACACCATATATTTT	CASILNAPSGASGNTIYF
TRBV3-1	NA	many	TRBJ2-5	TGTGCCAGCAGCCAGTCGGGGCCCGGGGAGACCCAGTACTTC	CASSQSGPGETQYF
TRBV30	NA	many	TRBJ2-6	TGTGCCTGGAGTTTGGCGTTAGGGGCCAACGTCCTGACTTTC	CAWSLALGANVLTF
TRBV20-1	NA	many	TRBJ1-5	TGCAGTGCTAGAGGCGCGATCCATAGCAATCAGCCCCAGCATTTT	CSARGAIHSNQPQHF
TRBV6-1	NA	NA	TRBJ2-5	TGTGCCAGCAGTCCCTCTCGTTCAGGGGTCCAGTACTTC	CASSPSRSGVQYF
TRBV20-1	NA	NA	TRBJ1-2	TGCAGTGCTAGAGATCTGCGGCAGACTAACTATGGCTACACCTTC	CSARDLRQTNYGYTF
TRBV6-1	NA	many	TRBJ2-5	TGTGCCACCCCGGACATACAAGAGACCCAGTACTTC	CATPDIQETQYF
TRBV10-3	NA	many	TRBJ1-2	TGTGCCATCAGTGATCCGGGAGTTCAGGGAACTAACTATGGCTACACCTTC	CAISDPGVQGTNYGYTF
TRBV11-2	TRBD2	many	TRBJ2-7	TGTGCCAGTTCGAGAGCGGGGAGTTCCTACGAGCAGTACTTC	CASSRAGSSYEQYF
TRBV12-3/TRBV12-4	NA	NA	TRBJ2-2	TGTGCCACCGGTGGTCCCGGGGAGCTGTTTTTT	CATGGPGELFF
TRBV10-1	NA	NA	TRBJ1-1	TGCGCCAGCAGCCCGGACAGACACTCCACTGAAGCTTTCTTT	CASSPDRHSTEAFF
TRBV6-4	TRBD1	NA	TRBJ1-1	TGTGCCAGCACCCACCGGACAGGGAACACTGAAGCTTTCTTT	CASTHRTGNTEAFF
TRBV4-1	NA	many	TRBJ1-1	TGCGCCAGCAGCCACCGACACCGACAAACGAACACTGAAGCTTTCTTT	CASSHRHRQTNTEAFF
TRBV10-3	NA	NA	TRBJ1-1	TGTGCCATCAGGGGCAGGGACGCTGAAGCTTTCTTT	CAIRGRDAEAFF
TRBV28	NA	many	TRBJ1-5	TGTGCCAGCACTCCCCTGGGGACCTGGGGCAATCAGCCCCAGCATTTT	CASTPLGTWGNQPQHF
TRBV19	TRBD1	many	TRBJ2-6	TGTGCCAGTAGCGAACAGGGGCCCCCTCCCTCTGGGGCCAACGTCCTGACTTTC	CASSEQGPPPSGANVLTF
TRBV28	NA	many	TRBJ1-1	TGTGCCAGCAGTTTATTCGAGGGCACTGAAGCTTTCTTT	CASSLFEGTEAFF